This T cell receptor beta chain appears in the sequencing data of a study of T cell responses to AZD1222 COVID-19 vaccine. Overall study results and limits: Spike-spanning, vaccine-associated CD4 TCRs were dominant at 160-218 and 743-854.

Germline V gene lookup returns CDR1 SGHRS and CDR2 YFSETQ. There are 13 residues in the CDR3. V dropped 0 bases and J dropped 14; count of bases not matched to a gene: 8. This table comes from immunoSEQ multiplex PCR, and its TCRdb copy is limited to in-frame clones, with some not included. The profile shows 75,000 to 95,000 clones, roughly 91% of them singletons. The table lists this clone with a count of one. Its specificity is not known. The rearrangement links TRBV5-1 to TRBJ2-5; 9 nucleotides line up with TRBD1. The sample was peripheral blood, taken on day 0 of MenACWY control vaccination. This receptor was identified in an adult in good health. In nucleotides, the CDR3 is TGCGCCAGCAGCTTGGGGGACAGGGATCTCCCATACTTC. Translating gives CASSLGDRDLPYF.